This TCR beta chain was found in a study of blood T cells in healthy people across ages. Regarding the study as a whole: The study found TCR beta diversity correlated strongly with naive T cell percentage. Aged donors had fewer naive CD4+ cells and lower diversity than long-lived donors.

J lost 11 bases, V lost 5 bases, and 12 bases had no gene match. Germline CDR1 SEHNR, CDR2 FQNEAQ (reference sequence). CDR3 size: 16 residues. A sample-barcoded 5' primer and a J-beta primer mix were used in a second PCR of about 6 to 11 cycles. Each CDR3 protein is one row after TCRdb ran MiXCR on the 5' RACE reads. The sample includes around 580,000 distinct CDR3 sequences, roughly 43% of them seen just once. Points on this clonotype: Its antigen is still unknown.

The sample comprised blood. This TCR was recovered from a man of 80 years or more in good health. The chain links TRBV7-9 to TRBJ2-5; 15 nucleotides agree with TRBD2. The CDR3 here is CASSLGLAGGWDEQYF. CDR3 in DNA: TGTGCCAGCAGCCTGGGACTAGCGGGGGGTTGGGATGAGCAGTACTTC.